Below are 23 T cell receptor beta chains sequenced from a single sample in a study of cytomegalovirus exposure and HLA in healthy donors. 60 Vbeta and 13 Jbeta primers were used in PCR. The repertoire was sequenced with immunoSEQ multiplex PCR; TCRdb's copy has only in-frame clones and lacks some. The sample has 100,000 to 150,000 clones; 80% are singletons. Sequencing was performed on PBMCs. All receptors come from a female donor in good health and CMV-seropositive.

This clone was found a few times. CDR3 DNA: TGTGCCAGCAGTAGACAGGTTACCAACTATGGCTACACCTTC. Amino acid sequence: CASSRQVTNYGYTF. The chain has TRBV6-5 and TRBJ1-2; D may be TRBD1 (6 bases). V was trimmed by 5 bases and J by 2 bases, leaving 12 bases between them. Germline values: CDR1 MNHEY, CDR2 SVGAGI. The CDR3 extends over 14 amino acids.

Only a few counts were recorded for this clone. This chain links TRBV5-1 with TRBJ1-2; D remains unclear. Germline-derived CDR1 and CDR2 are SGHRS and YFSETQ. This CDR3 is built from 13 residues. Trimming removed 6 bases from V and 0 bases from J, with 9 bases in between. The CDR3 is CASTTDPNYGYTF. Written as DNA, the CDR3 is TGCGCCAGCACCACAGATCCTAACTATGGCTACACCTTC.

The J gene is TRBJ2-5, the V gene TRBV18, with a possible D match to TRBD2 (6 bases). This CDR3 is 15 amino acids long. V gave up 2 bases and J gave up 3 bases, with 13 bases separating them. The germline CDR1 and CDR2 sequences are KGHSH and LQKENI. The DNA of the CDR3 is TGTGCCAGCTCACCAGGAGGGTGGAGGGAAGAGACCCAGTACTTC. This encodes CASSPGGWREETQYF. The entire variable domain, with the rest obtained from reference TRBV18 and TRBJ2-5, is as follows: NAGVMQNPRHLVRRRGQEARLRCSPMKGHSHVYWYRQLPEEGLKFMVYLQKENIIDESGMPKERFSAEFPKEGPSILRIQQVVRGDSAAYFCASSPGGWREETQYFGPGTRLLVL.

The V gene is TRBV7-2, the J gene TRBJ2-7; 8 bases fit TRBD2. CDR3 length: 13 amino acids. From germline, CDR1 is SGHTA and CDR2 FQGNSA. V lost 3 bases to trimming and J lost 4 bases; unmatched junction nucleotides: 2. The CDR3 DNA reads TGTGCCAGCAGCTTCGGGGGGGTTTACGAGCAGTACTTC. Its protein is CASSFGGVYEQYF.

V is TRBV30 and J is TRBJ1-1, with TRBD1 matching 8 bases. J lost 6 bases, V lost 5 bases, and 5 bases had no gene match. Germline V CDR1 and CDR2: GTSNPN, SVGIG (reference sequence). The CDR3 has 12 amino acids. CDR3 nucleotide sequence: TGTGCCTGGGACAGGGGACTCTCTGAAGCTTTCTTT. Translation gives CAWDRGLSEAFF.

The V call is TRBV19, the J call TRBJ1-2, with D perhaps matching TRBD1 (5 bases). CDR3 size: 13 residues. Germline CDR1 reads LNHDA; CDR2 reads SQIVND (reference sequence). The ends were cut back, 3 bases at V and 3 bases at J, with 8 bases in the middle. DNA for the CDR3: TGTGCCAGTAGTATGGGGCGTTACTATGGCTACACCTTC. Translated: CASSMGRYYGYTF.

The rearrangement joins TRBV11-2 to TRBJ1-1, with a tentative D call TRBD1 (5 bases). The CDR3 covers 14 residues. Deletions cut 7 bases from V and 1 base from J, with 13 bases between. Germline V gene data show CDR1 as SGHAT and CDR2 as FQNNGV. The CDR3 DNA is TGTGCCAGCACTCACGGGGGACCGAACACTGAAGCTTTCTTT. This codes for CASTHGGPNTEAFF.

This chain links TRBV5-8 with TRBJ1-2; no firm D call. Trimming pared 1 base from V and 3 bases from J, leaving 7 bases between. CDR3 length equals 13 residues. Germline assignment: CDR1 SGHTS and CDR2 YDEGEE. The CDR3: CASSLFQYYGYTF. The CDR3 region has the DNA TGTGCCAGCAGCTTGTTTCAATACTATGGCTACACCTTC.

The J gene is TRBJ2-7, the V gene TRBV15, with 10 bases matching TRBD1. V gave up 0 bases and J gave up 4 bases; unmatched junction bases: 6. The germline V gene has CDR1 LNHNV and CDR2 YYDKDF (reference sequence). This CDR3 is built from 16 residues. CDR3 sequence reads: CATSRDPGQGWYEQYF. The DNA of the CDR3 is TGTGCCACCAGCAGAGATCCGGGACAGGGGTGGTACGAGCAGTACTTC.

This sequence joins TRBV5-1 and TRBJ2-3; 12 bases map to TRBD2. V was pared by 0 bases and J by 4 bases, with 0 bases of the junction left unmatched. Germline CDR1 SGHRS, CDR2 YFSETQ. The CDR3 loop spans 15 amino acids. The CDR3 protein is CASSLASGGADTQYF. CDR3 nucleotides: TGCGCCAGCAGCTTGGCTAGCGGGGGGGCAGATACGCAGTATTTT.

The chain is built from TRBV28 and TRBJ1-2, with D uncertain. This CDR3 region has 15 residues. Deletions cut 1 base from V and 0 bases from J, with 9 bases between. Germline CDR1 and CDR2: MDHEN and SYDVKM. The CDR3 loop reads CASSLFALSNYGYTF. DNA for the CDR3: TGTGCCAGCAGTTTATTTGCACTTTCTAACTATGGCTACACCTTC.

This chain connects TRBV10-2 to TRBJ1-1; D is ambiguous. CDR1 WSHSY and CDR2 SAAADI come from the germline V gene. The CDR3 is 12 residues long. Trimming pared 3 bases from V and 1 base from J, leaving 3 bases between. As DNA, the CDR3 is TGCGCCAGCAGTGACAGGAACACTGAAGCTTTCTTT. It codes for CASSDRNTEAFF.

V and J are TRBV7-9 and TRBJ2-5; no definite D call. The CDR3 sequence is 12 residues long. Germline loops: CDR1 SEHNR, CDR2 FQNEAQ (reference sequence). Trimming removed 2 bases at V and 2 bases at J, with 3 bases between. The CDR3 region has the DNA TGTGCCAGCAGCTTAACACAAGAGACCCAGTACTTC. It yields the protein CASSLTQETQYF.

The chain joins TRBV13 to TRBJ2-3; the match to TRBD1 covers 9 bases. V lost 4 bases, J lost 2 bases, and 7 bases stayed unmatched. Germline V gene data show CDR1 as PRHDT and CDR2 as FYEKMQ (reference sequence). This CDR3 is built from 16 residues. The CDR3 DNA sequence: TGTGCCAGCAGCTCCCGACAGGGGGGCCACACAGATACGCAGTATTTT. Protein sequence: CASSSRQGGHTDTQYF.

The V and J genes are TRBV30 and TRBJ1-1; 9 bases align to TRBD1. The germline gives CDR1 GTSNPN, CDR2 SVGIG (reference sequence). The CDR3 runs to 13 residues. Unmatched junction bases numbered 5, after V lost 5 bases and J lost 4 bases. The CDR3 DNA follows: TGTGCCTGGTCGGGACAGGGCATCACTGAAGCTTTCTTT. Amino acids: CAWSGQGITEAFF.

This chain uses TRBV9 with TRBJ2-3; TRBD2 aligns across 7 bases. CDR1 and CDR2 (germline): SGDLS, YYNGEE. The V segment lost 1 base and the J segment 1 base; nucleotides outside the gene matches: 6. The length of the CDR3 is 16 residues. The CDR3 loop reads CASSVFSAGGTDTQYF. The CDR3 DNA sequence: TGTGCCAGCAGCGTATTTTCCGCGGGGGGCACAGATACGCAGTATTTT.

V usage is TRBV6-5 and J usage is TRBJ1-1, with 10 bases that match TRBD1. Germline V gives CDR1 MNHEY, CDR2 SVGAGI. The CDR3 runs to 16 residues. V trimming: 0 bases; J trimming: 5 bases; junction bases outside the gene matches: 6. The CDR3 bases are TGTGCCAGCAGTTACTCGATCACGGACAGGGGGACTGAAGCTTTCTTT. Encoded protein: CASSYSITDRGTEAFF.

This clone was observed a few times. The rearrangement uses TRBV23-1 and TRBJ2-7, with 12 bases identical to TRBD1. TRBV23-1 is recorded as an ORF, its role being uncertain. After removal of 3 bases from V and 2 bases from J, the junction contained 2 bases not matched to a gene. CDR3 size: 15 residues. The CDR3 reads CASSQGDRGPYEQYF. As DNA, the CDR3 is TGCGCCAGCAGTCAGGGGGACAGGGGGCCCTACGAGCAGTACTTC.

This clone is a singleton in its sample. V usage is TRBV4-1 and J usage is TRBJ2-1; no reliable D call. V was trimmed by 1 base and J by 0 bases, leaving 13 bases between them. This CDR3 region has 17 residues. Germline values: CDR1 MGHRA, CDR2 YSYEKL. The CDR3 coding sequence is TGCGCCAGCAGCCAAGCCCTAACACTAAGCTCCTACAATGAGCAGTTCTTC. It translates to CASSQALTLSSYNEQFF.

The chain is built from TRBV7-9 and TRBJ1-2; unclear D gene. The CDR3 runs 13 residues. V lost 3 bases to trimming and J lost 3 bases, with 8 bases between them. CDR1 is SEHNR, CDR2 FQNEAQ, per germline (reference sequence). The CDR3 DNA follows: TGTGCCAGCAGCTTGACGGAGTACTATGGCTACACCTTC. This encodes CASSLTEYYGYTF.

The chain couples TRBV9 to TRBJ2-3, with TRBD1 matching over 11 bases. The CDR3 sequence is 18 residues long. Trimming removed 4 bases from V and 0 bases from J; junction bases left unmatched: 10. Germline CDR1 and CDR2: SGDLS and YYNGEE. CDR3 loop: CASSFGQGAYSSTDTQYF. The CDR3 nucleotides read TGTGCCAGCAGCTTTGGACAGGGGGCGTATTCAAGCACAGATACGCAGTATTTT.

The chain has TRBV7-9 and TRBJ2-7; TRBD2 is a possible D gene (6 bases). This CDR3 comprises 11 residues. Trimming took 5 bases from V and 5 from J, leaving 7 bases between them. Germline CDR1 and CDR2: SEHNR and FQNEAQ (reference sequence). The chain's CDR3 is CASSGGDEQYF. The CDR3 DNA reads TGTGCCAGCAGCGGCGGGGACGAGCAGTACTTC.

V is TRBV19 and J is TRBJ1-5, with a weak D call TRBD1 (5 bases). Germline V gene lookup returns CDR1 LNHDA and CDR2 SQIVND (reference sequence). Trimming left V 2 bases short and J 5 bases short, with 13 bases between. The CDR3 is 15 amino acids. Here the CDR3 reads CASSIPWGRDQPQHF. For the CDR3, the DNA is TGTGCCAGTAGTATACCCTGGGGCAGGGATCAGCCCCAGCATTTT.